This T cell receptor (beta chain) was identified in a study of blood T cell repertoires in COVID-19. Study information: Acute and convalescent COVID-19 specimens originated in the United States, Italy and Spain.

Under the authors' procedure: The assay estimated nucleated cells by amplifying reference gene primers. Data came from immunoSEQ multiplex PCR; TCRdb stores just in-frame clones and leaves some out. The V and J calls and clone size were taken over from that table, and D and trimming were inferred from the DNA. This table holds 65,000 to 70,000 clones, less than 85% found once. J lost 7 bases, V lost 3 bases, and 2 bases had no gene match. This CDR3 comprises 15 residues. Looked up from germline, CDR1 is LGHNT and CDR2 is FRNRAP. This clone was recorded once. This rearrangement joins TRBV12-5 to TRBJ2-2, with 13 bases that match TRBD2. The sequence came from a man older than 75 with active COVID-19. The sequenced sample consisted of peripheral blood. DNA for the CDR3: TGTGCTAGTGGTTTCGGACTAGCGGGGGTCGGGGAGCTGTTTTTT. Translated: CASGFGLAGVGELFF. The entire variable domain, with the rest obtained from reference TRBV12-5 and TRBJ2-2, is as follows: DARVTQTPRHKVTEMGQEVTMRCQPILGHNTVFWYRQTMMQGLELLAYFRNRAPLDDSGMPKDRFSAEMPDATLATLKIQPSEPRDSAVYFCASGFGLAGVGELFFGEGSRLTVL.